A selection of T cell receptor beta chains follows, all from one sample in a study of OX40 agonist ivuxolimab in advanced cancers. TCRdb's copy holds only in-frame clones and misses some; the assay was immunoSEQ multiplex PCR. The repertoire holds about 86,000 clones, with 75% to 95% as singletons. The sequencing used CD4+ or CD8+ T cells sorted from blood, collected in a trial of the OX40 agonist ivuxolimab. These receptors came from an adult with an advanced solid tumor such as melanoma, head and neck, liver or kidney cancer. CDR3s include the opening cysteine and the closing phenylalanine or tryptophan.

V: TRBV28
J: TRBJ2-7
CDR3: CASSLWGTSGKYEQYF

V: TRBV11-2
J: TRBJ1-1
CDR3: CASSVTTEAFF

V: TRBV4-1
J: TRBJ1-4
CDR3: CASSHQAYGVVSEKLFF

V: TRBV6-5
J: TRBJ2-3
CDR3: CASSYGGLAGSDTQYF

V: TRBV4-2
J: TRBJ1-4
CDR3: CASSQVVQGIITNEKLFF

V: TRBV27
J: TRBJ2-7
CDR3: CASRPGTGFYEQYF

V: TRBV10-3
J: TRBJ1-4
CDR3: CAISEGGKLFF

V: TRBV7-9
J: TRBJ2-7
CDR3: CASSGAEAKSSYEQYF

V: TRBV5-4
J: TRBJ2-3
CDR3: CASSSRLAGPSTDTQYF

V: TRBV15
J: TRBJ1-1
CDR3: CATSREGQPRAFF

V: TRBV9
J: TRBJ2-7
CDR3: CASSEGGTGGEQYF

V: TRBV7-9
J: TRBJ2-7
CDR3: CASSPPTSYEQYF

V: TRBV11-1
J: TRBJ2-5
CDR3: CASSHGGRLAGGQETQYF

V: TRBV27
J: TRBJ2-5
CDR3: CASSGRLLQGADETQYF

V: TRBV7-9
J: TRBJ2-5
CDR3: CASSSLGGTSEQYF

V: TRBV2
J: TRBJ1-1
CDR3: CASTGLEAFF

V: TRBV5-1
J: TRBJ1-1
CDR3: CASSLGTGGYVAEAFF

V: TRBV2
J: TRBJ2-5
CDR3: CASSQPTGRGETQYF

V: TRBV5-1
J: TRBJ2-3
CDR3: CASSLVASGDTDTQYF

V: TRBV7-8
J: TRBJ1-3
CDR3: CASSLAWGTRSGFSGNTIYF

V: TRBV4-1
J: TRBJ2-1
CDR3: CASSQIRVYNEQFF

V: TRBV30
J: TRBJ2-5
CDR3: CAWSEKQETQYF

V: TRBV19
J: TRBJ1-1
CDR3: CASSGPVTEAFF

V: TRBV7-1
J: TRBJ2-2
CDR3: CASSLEAGGTGELFF

V: TRBV6-1
J: TRBJ2-1
CDR3: CASSPDPGPNEQFF

V: TRBV4-1
J: TRBJ2-3
CDR3: CASSPEVGWRETYTQYF

V: TRBV6-6
J: TRBJ2-7
CDR3: CASSHLAGLEQYF

V: TRBV19
J: TRBJ2-7
CDR3: CASSPGQAYEQYF

V: TRBV9
J: TRBJ1-5
CDR3: CASSAGQGRNQPQHF

V: TRBV11-3
J: TRBJ2-7
CDR3: CASSSGTGEEYF

V: TRBV7-9
J: TRBJ2-7
CDR3: CASSFGGHYEQYF

V: TRBV16
J: TRBJ1-2
CDR3: CASSHLPAADYGYTF

V: TRBV27
J: TRBJ2-7
CDR3: CASSITGGYEQYF

V: TRBV14
J: TRBJ2-7
CDR3: CASSQVPSGSYEQYF

V: TRBV5-3
J: TRBJ2-1
CDR3: CARSFRDEQFF

V: TRBV12-5
J: TRBJ1-5
CDR3: CASGLVAGSNQPQHF

V: TRBV4-1
J: TRBJ2-3
CDR3: CASTAGLGSVGTQYF

V: TRBV4-1
J: TRBJ2-7
CDR3: CASSQLDGTPYEQYF

V: TRBV27
J: TRBJ2-5
CDR3: CASRESPKEQYF

V: TRBV7-9
J: TRBJ2-2
CDR3: CASRSRGSNTGELFF

V: TRBV18
J: TRBJ2-5
CDR3: CASSPLGGGQETQYF

V: TRBV30
J: TRBJ1-4
CDR3: CAWSRTGGIEKLFF

V: TRBV30
J: TRBJ2-1
CDR3: CACGSHEQFF

V: TRBV18
J: TRBJ2-3
CDR3: CASSPPGQGGTDTQYF

V: TRBV4-1
J: TRBJ1-4
CDR3: CASSQERGTFNEKLFF